This is a list of T cell receptor beta chains from one sample in a study of blood T cell repertoires in COVID-19. Sequencing was performed with immunoSEQ multiplex PCR; in TCRdb, only in-frame clones are kept and a portion is missing. The repertoire includes more than 200,000 clones, around 84% of them detected once, and approximately 1.7% sits in the top ten. Specimen: PBMCs or T cells enriched from blood (not recorded which). Every receptor here comes from a man in his forties who had recovered from COVID-19. Both conserved end residues are part of each CDR3. D genes are given only for firm matches. A row's size may be missing; if present it is once, few, many or a size class.

>TRBV20-1|.|.|TRBJ2-2
TGCAGTGCTAGAGACGTCGGGGAGCTGTTTTTT
CSARDVGELFF
>TRBV24-1|.|TRBD2|TRBJ2-1
TGTGCCACCAGTGATCGTACTAGCGGGAGGGCCCGGGGCAATGAGCAGTTCTTC
CATSDRTSGRARGNEQFF
>TRBV5-6|.|.|TRBJ1-6
TGTGCCAGCAGCCCATCGGGGGGGTCGCTGGATTCACCCCTCCACTTT
CASSPSGGSLDSPLHF
>TRBV30|few|.|TRBJ2-4
TGTGCCTGGAGTGTAGGGGTAGCCAAAAACATTCAGTACTTC
CAWSVGVAKNIQYF
>TRBV19|.|.|TRBJ1-6
TGTGCCAGTAGTATGGACAGTCCCCCCTCCGATACTTCACCCCTCCACTTT
CASSMDSPPSDTSPLHF
>TRBV11-2|.|.|TRBJ2-5
TGTGCCAGCAGTTACCAGGGGGAGACCCAGTACTTC
CASSYQGETQYF
>TRBV5-1|.|.|TRBJ2-3
TGCGCCAGCAGCTGGACGCCTCGAGGACTTTCAGATACGCAGTATTTT
CASSWTPRGLSDTQYF
>TRBV7-2|.|.|TRBJ1-1
TGTGCCAGCAGTTTACAGAGGGGGTACACTGAAGCTTTCTTT
CASSLQRGYTEAFF
>TRBV28|.|.|TRBJ2-2
TGTGCCAGCAGGGGACTTACCAACACCGGGGAGCTGTTTTTT
CASRGLTNTGELFF
>TRBV28|.|TRBD1|TRBJ2-1
TGTGCCACCGGAGGACAGGGGTGGTACAATGAGCAGTTCTTC
CATGGQGWYNEQFF
>TRBV19|.|.|TRBJ1-5
TGTGCCAGTAGCCCCATACTGTTCCCGAGGGAAGATAGCAATCAGCCCCAGCATTTT
CASSPILFPREDSNQPQHF
>TRBV19|.|TRBD1|TRBJ2-1
TGTGCCAGTAGCTATATCCGGGACAGCCATGACAATGAGCAGTTCTTC
CASSYIRDSHDNEQFF
>TRBV5-4|.|TRBD2|TRBJ2-5
TGTGCCAGCAGCTTTGGCGGGGGGAGGGGAGAGACCCAGTACTTC
CASSFGGGRGETQYF
>TRBV30|.|TRBD1|TRBJ1-2
TGTGCCTGGAGTATGGGACAGGGAGGTTCCGGCTACACCTTC
CAWSMGQGGSGYTF
>TRBV9|many|.|TRBJ1-6
TGTGCCAGCACCATGGGGGCAGAAAATTCACCCCTCCACTTT
CASTMGAENSPLHF
>TRBV28|.|TRBD2|TRBJ2-1
TGTGCCAGCAGTCCTTGGGGGAGGGATTCTGGGCAGTTCTTC
CASSPWGRDSGQFF
>TRBV6-1|.|.|TRBJ1-3
TGTGCCAGCAGTGAAGGACAGGCGGGAAACACCATATATTTT
CASSEGQAGNTIYF
>TRBV24-1|.|.|TRBJ1-6
TGTGCCACCAGTGACGGCCCGCAGGATTCACCCCTCCACTTT
CATSDGPQDSPLHF
>TRBV6-5|.|TRBD1|TRBJ1-2
TGTGCCAGCAGTTACGGGACAGGGGAATATGGCTACACCTTC
CASSYGTGEYGYTF
>TRBV2|.|.|TRBJ1-2
TGTGCCAGCAGTAGGTCAGGGGAAGCTAACTATGGCTACACCTTC
CASSRSGEANYGYTF
>TRBV16|.|.|TRBJ2-7
TGTGCCAGCAGCCAATCGATTTCAGCGAGCTCCTACGAGCAGTACTTC
CASSQSISASSYEQYF
>TRBV19|.|.|TRBJ1-5
TGTGCCAGTAGTCCCCGCCGGGGGGATAGCAATCAGCCCCAGCATTTT
CASSPRRGDSNQPQHF
>TRBV19|.|.|TRBJ2-7
TGTGCCAGTAGTATCGGGGACAACTCCTACGAGCAGTACTTC
CASSIGDNSYEQYF
>TRBV9|.|.|TRBJ1-1
TGTGCCAGCAGCGTAGCAGGGGATAGGACTGAAGCTTTCTTT
CASSVAGDRTEAFF
>TRBV7-2|.|TRBD1|TRBJ2-3
TGTGCCAGCAGCCCAAGGACAGGACGCACAGATACGCAGTATTTT
CASSPRTGRTDTQYF
>TRBV24-1|.|.|TRBJ2-5
TGTGCCACCAGCTCAGGAGAGACCCAGTACTTC
CATSSGETQYF
>TRBV25-1|.|.|TRBJ1-5
TGTGCCAGCAGTGGAGATCGGGGTCAGCCCCAGCATTTT
CASSGDRGQPQHF
>TRBV5-1|.|.|TRBJ1-1
TGCGCCAGCAGCTCCCGCGACAGAAACACTGAAGCTTTCTTT
CASSSRDRNTEAFF
>TRBV7-9|many|.|TRBJ2-6
TGTGCCAGCAGCTTAGGCGAGGCAGGGCTTAGGGCTGGGGCCAACGTCCTGACTTTC
CASSLGEAGLRAGANVLTF
>TRBV11-2|.|TRBD1|TRBJ1-1
TGTGCCAGCAGCCTGACAGGGGGGTATCAGGAAGCTTTCTTT
CASSLTGGYQEAFF
>TRBV27|.|.|TRBJ2-1
TGTGCCAGCAGTACCGGGTTCTACAATGAGCAGTTCTTC
CASSTGFYNEQFF
>TRBV9|.|.|TRBJ2-3
TGTGCCAGCAGCACTTACAGGGCGGGCTTGAACCGGGATACGCAGTATTTT
CASSTYRAGLNRDTQYF
>TRBV5-6|.|.|TRBJ2-1
TGTGCCAGCAGCTTGGGGGGGCCGGATGAGCAGTTCTTC
CASSLGGPDEQFF
>TRBV21-1|.|.|TRBJ1-2
TGTGCCAGCACCTCCGAGACCTTATATCTCAGGCACTATGGCTACACCTTC
CASTSETLYLRHYGYTF
>TRBV7-3|.|TRBD2|TRBJ2-1
TGTGCCAGCAGCTCGGGACTAGCGGGTGACAATGAGCAGTTCTTC
CASSSGLAGDNEQFF
>TRBV19|.|TRBD2|TRBJ2-7
TGTGCCAGTAGTTACAGCGGGAGAGATTACGAGCAGTACTTC
CASSYSGRDYEQYF